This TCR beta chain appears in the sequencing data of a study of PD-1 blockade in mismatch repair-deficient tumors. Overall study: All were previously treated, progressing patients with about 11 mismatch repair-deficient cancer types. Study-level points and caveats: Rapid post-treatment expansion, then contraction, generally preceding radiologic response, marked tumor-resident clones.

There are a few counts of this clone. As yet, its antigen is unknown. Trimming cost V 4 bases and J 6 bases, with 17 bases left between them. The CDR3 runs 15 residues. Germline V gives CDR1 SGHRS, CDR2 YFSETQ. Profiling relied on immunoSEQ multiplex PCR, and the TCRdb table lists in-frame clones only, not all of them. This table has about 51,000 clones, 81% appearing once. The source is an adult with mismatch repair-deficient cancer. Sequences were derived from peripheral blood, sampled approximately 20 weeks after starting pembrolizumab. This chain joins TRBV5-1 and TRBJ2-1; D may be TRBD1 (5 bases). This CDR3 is CASSTLQGSVNEQFF. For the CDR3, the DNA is TGCGCCAGCAGCACGCTTCAGGGATCGGTCAATGAGCAGTTCTTC.